These 21 T cell receptor beta chains were sequenced from one sample in a study of blood T cell repertoires in COVID-19. The repertoire was sequenced with immunoSEQ multiplex PCR; TCRdb's copy has only in-frame clones and lacks some. Among some 340,000 clones, roughly 90% were seen once, and the ten largest hold less than 4%. The material sequenced was PBMCs or T cells enriched from blood (not recorded which). The receptors shown here come from a young woman who had been exposed to COVID-19.

This CDR3 is CASGRNRFYGYTF. The CDR3 coding sequence is TGTGCCAGTGGCCGGAACAGGTTCTATGGCTACACCTTC. The rearrangement joins TRBV12-3 or TRBV12-4 to TRBJ1-2, with D perhaps TRBD1 (5 bases). CDR3 size: 13 residues. Between the trimmed V and J ends, which lost 9 bases and 4 bases, there was a span of 15 bases.

The V call is TRBV19, the J call TRBJ2-1; possibly TRBD1 for D (6 bases). CDR1 LNHDA and CDR2 SQIVND come from the germline V gene (reference sequence). The V gene lost 1 base and the J gene lost 13 bases, with 14 bases spanning the gap. This CDR3 region has 13 residues. In nucleotides, the CDR3 is TGTGCCAGTAGTATAGTACCGGGACACTTACAGTTCTTC. Its protein product is CASSIVPGHLQFF.

This chain links TRBV10-3 with TRBJ1-6, with D hard to call. The V gene's germline CDR1 is ENHRY and CDR2 SYGVKD. The V end lost 0 bases, the J end lost 9 bases, and 3 bases lay between the germline ends. The CDR3 spans 12 residues. In DNA, the CDR3 is TGTGCCATCAGTGAGTCGCGTTCACCCCTCCACTTT. It translates to CAISESRSPLHF.

The V and J genes are TRBV29-1 and TRBJ1-2, with 11 positions matching TRBD1. Germline CDR1 reads SQVTM; CDR2 reads ANQGSEA. The CDR3 covers 15 residues. After removal of 7 bases from V and 4 bases from J, the junction contained 11 bases not matched to a gene. The CDR3 DNA reads TGCAGCGATGCGGGTTGGACAGGGGGCGGCTATGGCTACACCTTC. It encodes CSDAGWTGGGYGYTF.

The rearrangement joins TRBV11-3 to TRBJ2-7; 7 bases line up with TRBD1. From germline, CDR1 is SGHNT and CDR2 YENEEA. J was trimmed by 2 bases and V by 5 bases; bases with no gene match: 6. The CDR3 covers 14 residues. The CDR3 here is CASSNRDRPYEQYF. DNA of the CDR3: TGTGCCAGCAGCAACCGGGACAGACCCTACGAGCAGTACTTC.

The CDR3, as DNA: TGTGCCAGCAGCTTAGATGACATAGCAACTAATGAAAAACTGTTTTTT. It yields the protein CASSLDDIATNEKLFF. The rearrangement links TRBV7-2 to TRBJ1-4; D unclear. There are 16 residues in the CDR3. Trimming took 1 base from V and 0 from J, leaving 9 bases between them. CDR1 is SGHTA and CDR2 is FQGNSA in the germline V gene.

The chain combines TRBV12-3 or TRBV12-4 with TRBJ2-5, with D unresolved. The CDR3 sequence is 12 residues long. V lost 1 base, J lost 5 bases, and 5 bases lay in between. CDR3 nucleotide sequence: TGTGCCAGCAGTTTAGGTCGGGAGACCCAGTACTTC. Translated, it gives CASSLGRETQYF.

This chain uses TRBV10-1 with TRBJ1-4; D may be TRBD1 (5 bases). The CDR3 runs to 15 residues. V lost 5 bases and J lost 8, with 18 bases in between. Germline CDR1 and CDR2: WNHNN and SYGVQD (reference sequence). The CDR3 sequence: CASSRNGALEEKLFF. The CDR3 nucleotides are TGCGCCAGCAGTCGGAATGGGGCCCTGGAGGAAAAACTGTTTTTT.

This chain links TRBV9 with TRBJ2-5, with D possibly matching TRBD2 (5 bases). Per the germline V gene, CDR1 is SGDLS and CDR2 is YYNGEE. The CDR3 contains 14 residues. V lost 0 bases, J lost 7 bases, and 13 bases lay in between. For the CDR3, the DNA is TGTGCCAGCAGCGTAGAGTTAGGGAGTGGGACCCAGTACTTC. It specifies CASSVELGSGTQYF. The full variable domain, in which reference TRBV9 and TRBJ2-5 provide the parts outside the CDR3, is DSGVTQTPKHLITATGQRVTLRCSPRSGDLSVYWYQQSLDQGLQFLIQYYNGEERAKGNILERFSAQQFPDLHSELNLSSLELGDSALYFCASSVELGSGTQYFGPGTRLLVL.

In this sample, this clone turned up a few times. The CDR3 nucleotides are TGTGCCAGCAGATCCCCCAGGGTTGGTGCTGGTGAGCAGTTCTTC. It specifies CASRSPRVGAGEQFF. The J gene is TRBJ2-1, the V gene TRBV11-2, with TRBD1 as a possible D gene (5 bases). The germline V gene has CDR1 SGHAT and CDR2 FQNNGV. The V and J ends lost 6 bases and 9 bases respectively, with 21 bases between them. The CDR3 contains 15 residues.

The rearrangement links TRBV5-8 to TRBJ2-7; D uncertain. Trimming removed 1 base at V and 1 base at J, with 12 bases between. The CDR3 sequence is 15 residues long. The germline gives CDR1 SGHTS, CDR2 YDEGEE. The CDR3 here is CASSLFPAGSYEQYF. The CDR3 coding sequence is TGTGCCAGCAGCTTGTTTCCGGCAGGTTCCTACGAGCAGTACTTC.

The J gene is TRBJ1-1, the V gene TRBV5-4; D may be TRBD1 (5 bases). Germline-derived CDR1 and CDR2 are SGHNT and YYREEE (reference sequence). This CDR3 has 13 residues. V was trimmed by 5 bases and J by 4 bases, leaving 12 bases between them. CDR3 amino acids: CASSWGGLTEAFF. CDR3 sequence (DNA): TGTGCCAGCAGTTGGGGGGGTCTCACTGAAGCTTTCTTT.

The chain combines TRBV20-1 with TRBJ1-2; D gene ambiguous. V shed 3 bases and J shed 4 bases, with 3 bases lying between them. CDR3 length: 10 residues. CDR1 is DFQATT, CDR2 SNEGSKA, per germline (reference sequence). CDR3 residues: CSARAYGYTF. CDR3 bases: TGCAGTGCTAGGGCCTATGGCTACACCTTC.

The chain links TRBV5-5 to TRBJ1-1, with D unclear. V was clipped by 0 bases and J by 3 bases, with 6 bases between them. The CDR3 consists of 13 residues. Germline V gene lookup returns CDR1 SGHKS and CDR2 YYEKEE (reference sequence). CDR3 bases: TGTGCCAGCAGCTTGGCCGAGTACACTGAAGCTTTCTTT. This sequence encodes CASSLAEYTEAFF.

This chain joins TRBV5-4 and TRBJ2-3; D is possibly TRBD2 (5 bases). The CDR3 is 14 amino acids. Germline assignment: CDR1 SGHNT and CDR2 YYREEE (reference sequence). Trimming left V 4 bases short and J 4 bases short, with 13 bases between. CDR3 in DNA: TGTGCCAGCAGCGCGGGCGAGGGCGCAGATACGCAGTATTTT. Amino acids: CASSAGEGADTQYF.

This chain joins TRBV3-1 (or the pseudogene TRBV3-2) and TRBJ1-2; D gene uncertain. V lost 0 bases to trimming and J lost 2 bases, with 13 bases between them. This CDR3 is 16 amino acids long. CDR1 and CDR2 (germline): LGHDT, YNNKEL (reference sequence). In nucleotides, the CDR3 is TGTGCCAGCAGCCAAGATTTCCGCCGCGTGAACTATGGCTACACCTTC. Residues: CASSQDFRRVNYGYTF.

V is TRBV7-8 and J is TRBJ2-4; TRBD1 matches 9 bases. V lost 3 bases, J lost 7 bases, and 4 bases stayed unmatched. Germline CDR1 SGHVS, CDR2 FQNEAQ. The CDR3 contains 14 residues. This CDR3 is CASSFDRGTNIQYF. The CDR3 DNA follows: TGTGCCAGCAGCTTCGACAGGGGGACGAACATTCAGTACTTC.

The chain is built from TRBV19 and TRBJ1-2; tentatively, D is TRBD1 (6 bases). Trimming shortened V by 6 bases and J by 3 bases, and 20 bases separated the two germline ends. Germline V gene data show CDR1 as LNHDA and CDR2 as SQIVND (reference sequence). This CDR3 contains 16 residues. The CDR3 nucleotides are TGTGCCAGTAGGAGGGGGTCAATGACCTTTGACTATGGCTACACCTTC. This codes for CASRRGSMTFDYGYTF.

The J gene is TRBJ1-6, the V gene TRBV7-9; the D is unclear. The germline V gene encodes CDR1 SEHNR and CDR2 FQNEAQ (reference sequence). This CDR3 has 15 amino acids. Trimming left V 1 base short and J 4 bases short, with 8 bases between. CDR3 nucleotides: TGTGCCAGCAGCTTAGGGTCCAGGTATAATTCACCCCTCCACTTT. Protein sequence: CASSLGSRYNSPLHF.

The rearrangement joins TRBV28 to TRBJ1-3; the D gene is possibly TRBD1 (5 bases). This CDR3 has 15 residues. V shed 3 bases and J shed 4 bases, with 13 bases lying between them. Germline V gene sequence: CDR1 MDHEN, CDR2 SYDVKM. The CDR3 nucleotides are TGTGCCAGCAGTTTTTGGGCAGGGTCAGGAAACACCATATATTTT. Translated: CASSFWAGSGNTIYF. The whole variable domain, filled in from reference TRBV28 and TRBJ1-3, reads DVKVTQSSRYLVKRTGEKVFLECVQDMDHENMFWYRQDPGLGLRLIYFSYDVKMKEKGDIPEGYSVSREKKERFSLILESASTNQTSMYLCASSFWAGSGNTIYFGEGSWLTVV.

The CDR3 DNA follows: TGTGCCAGCAGTCCCGGCGGAGAGCTGCATGAAAAACTGTTTTTT. Translation gives CASSPGGELHEKLFF. The chain uses TRBV6-5 and TRBJ1-4; D gene unclear. This CDR3 region has 15 residues. V dropped 5 bases and J dropped 6 bases, with 16 bases sitting between them. Germline-derived CDR1 and CDR2 are MNHEY and SVGAGI.